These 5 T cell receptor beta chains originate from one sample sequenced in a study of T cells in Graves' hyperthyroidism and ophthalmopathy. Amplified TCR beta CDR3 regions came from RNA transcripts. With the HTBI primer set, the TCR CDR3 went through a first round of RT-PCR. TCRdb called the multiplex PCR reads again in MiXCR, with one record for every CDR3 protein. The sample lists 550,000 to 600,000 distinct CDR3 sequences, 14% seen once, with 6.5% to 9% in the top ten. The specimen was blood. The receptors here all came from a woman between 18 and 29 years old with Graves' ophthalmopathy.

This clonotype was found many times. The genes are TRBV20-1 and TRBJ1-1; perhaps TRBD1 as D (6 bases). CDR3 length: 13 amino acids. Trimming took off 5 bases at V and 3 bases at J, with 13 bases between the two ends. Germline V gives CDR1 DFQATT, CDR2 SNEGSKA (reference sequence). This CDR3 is CSAYAGADTEAFF. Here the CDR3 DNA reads TGCAGTGCTTATGCGGGGGCGGACACTGAAGCTTTCTTT.

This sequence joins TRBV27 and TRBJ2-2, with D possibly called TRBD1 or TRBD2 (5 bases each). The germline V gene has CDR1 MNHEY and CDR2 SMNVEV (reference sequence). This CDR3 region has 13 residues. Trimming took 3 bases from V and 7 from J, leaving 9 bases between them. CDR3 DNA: TGTGCCAGCAGTTTCCGGGGCCGCGGGGAGCTGTTTTTT. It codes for CASSFRGRGELFF.

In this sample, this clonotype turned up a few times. Here the CDR3 DNA reads TGTGCCAGCAGCTTTCGACCGACTAGCAGGGCGGATACGCAGTATTTT. Translating it yields CASSFRPTSRADTQYF. This sequence joins TRBV9 and TRBJ2-3; TRBD2 matches 7 bases. The germline V gene encodes CDR1 SGDLS and CDR2 YYNGEE. J lost 6 bases, V lost 4 bases, and 14 bases had no gene match. The CDR3 runs to 16 residues. The full variable domain, completed using reference TRBV9 and TRBJ2-3, is DSGVTQTPKHLITATGQRVTLRCSPRSGDLSVYWYQQSLDQGLQFLIQYYNGEERAKGNILERFSAQQFPDLHSELNLSSLELGDSALYFCASSFRPTSRADTQYFGPGTRLTVL.

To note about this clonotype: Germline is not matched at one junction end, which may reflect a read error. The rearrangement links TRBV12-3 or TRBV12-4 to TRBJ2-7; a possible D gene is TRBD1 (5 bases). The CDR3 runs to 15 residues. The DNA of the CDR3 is TGTGCCAGCAGCCAAAGGGGAACAGGCTCCTACGAGCAGTGCTTC. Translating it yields CASSQRGTGSYEQCF.

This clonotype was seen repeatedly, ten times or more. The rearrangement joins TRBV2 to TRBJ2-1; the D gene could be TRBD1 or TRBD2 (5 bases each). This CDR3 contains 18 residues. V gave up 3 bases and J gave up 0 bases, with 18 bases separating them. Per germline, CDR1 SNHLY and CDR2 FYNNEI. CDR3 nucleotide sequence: TGTGCCAGCAGTGATTTGACCAGGGACGTCAGCTCCTACAATGAGCAGTTCTTC. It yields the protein CASSDLTRDVSSYNEQFF.